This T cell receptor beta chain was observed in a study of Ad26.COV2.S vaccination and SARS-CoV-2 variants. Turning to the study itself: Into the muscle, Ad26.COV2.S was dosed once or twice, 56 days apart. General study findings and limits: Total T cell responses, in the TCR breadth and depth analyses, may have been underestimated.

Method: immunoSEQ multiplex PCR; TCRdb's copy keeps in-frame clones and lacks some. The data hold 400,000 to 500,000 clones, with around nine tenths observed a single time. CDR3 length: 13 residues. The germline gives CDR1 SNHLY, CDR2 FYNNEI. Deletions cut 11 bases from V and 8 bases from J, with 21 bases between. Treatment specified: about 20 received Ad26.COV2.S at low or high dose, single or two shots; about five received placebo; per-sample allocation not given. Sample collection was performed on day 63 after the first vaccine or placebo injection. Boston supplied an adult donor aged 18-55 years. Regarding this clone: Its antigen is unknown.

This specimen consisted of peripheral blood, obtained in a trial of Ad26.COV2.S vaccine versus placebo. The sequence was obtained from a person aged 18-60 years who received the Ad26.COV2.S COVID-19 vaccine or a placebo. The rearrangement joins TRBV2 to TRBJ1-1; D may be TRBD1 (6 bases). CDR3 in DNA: TGTGCCGGCGGGCAATTTGACAGGACCGAAGCTTTCTTT. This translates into CAGGQFDRTEAFF. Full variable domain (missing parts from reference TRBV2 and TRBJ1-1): EPEVTQTPSHQVTQMGQEVILRCVPISNHLYFYWYRQILGQKVEFLVSFYNNEISEKSEIFDDQFSVERPDGSNFTLKIRSTKLEDSAMYFCAGGQFDRTEAFFGQGTRLTVV.